The 21 T cell receptor beta chains reported below all come from one sample, sequenced in a study of blood T cell repertoires in COVID-19 (TCRdb year 2020). The library was prepared using the immunoSEQ multiplex PCR assay. In its TCRdb copy, this immuneACCESS table keeps in-frame sequences only and misses some clones. Where compared with another copy, unresolved V genes explain less than half of these, and the others have no known cause. For this sample the table gives about 200,000 clones, of which about 90% were detected only once. In total, the top ten clones hold about 0.8% of the sample. The sample was peripheral blood. These receptors were obtained from a man aged 55-75 years with COVID-19, enrolled during active disease.

J is TRBJ1-4 and V is TRBV27; maybe TRBD1 (5 bases). CDR1 and CDR2 (germline): MNHEY, SMNVEV (reference sequence). There are 15 residues in the CDR3. V lost 5 bases and J lost 8, with 18 bases in between. Written as DNA, the CDR3 is TGTGCCAGCAGTCCCTTGGGGCAGGTTGGGGAAAAACTGTTTTTT. Its protein product is CASSPLGQVGEKLFF. Supplemented by reference TRBV27 and TRBJ1-4, the full variable domain reads EAQVTQNPRYLITVTGKKLTVTCSQNMNHEYMSWYRQDPGLGLRQIYYSMNVEVTDKGDVPEGYKVSRKEKRNFPLILESPSPNQTSLYFCASSPLGQVGEKLFFGSGTQLSVL.

The rearrangement uses TRBV6-5 and TRBJ2-2; possibly TRBD1 for D (6 bases). The ends were cut back, 7 bases at V and 4 bases at J, with 16 bases in the middle. Germline assignment: CDR1 MNHEY and CDR2 SVGAGI. The CDR3 extends over 15 amino acids. The CDR3 region has the DNA TGTGCCAGCAACCCCAATGGGGGCAGCACCGGGGAGCTGTTTTTT. Protein: CASNPNGGSTGELFF.

V gene TRBV28 combines with J gene TRBJ2-3; unclear D gene. Trimming removed 3 bases from V and 4 bases from J, with 8 bases in between. The CDR3 is made up of 13 amino acids. Germline lookup yields CDR1 MDHEN and CDR2 SYDVKM. The CDR3 spells CASSLVGSDTQYF. The CDR3, as DNA: TGTGCCAGCAGTTTGGTGGGCTCAGATACGCAGTATTTT.

The V and J genes are TRBV10-1 and TRBJ1-5; perhaps TRBD1 as D (6 bases). Trimming pared 8 bases from V and 4 bases from J, leaving 21 bases between. The CDR3 length is 16 residues. Germline-derived CDR1 and CDR2 are WNHNN and SYGVQD (reference sequence). The DNA of the CDR3 is TGCGCCAGCCCAGGAGAGGGGGTTCGGCGTAATCAGCCCCAGCATTTT. It encodes CASPGEGVRRNQPQHF.

The chain links TRBV7-3 to TRBJ2-1; the D gene is possibly TRBD2 (6 bases). V was trimmed by 5 bases and J by 6 bases, leaving 8 bases between them. Germline V gives CDR1 SGHTA, CDR2 FQGTGA. This CDR3 is 12 amino acids long. The DNA of the CDR3 is TGTGCCAGCAGCCCCGGGAGCAATGAGCAGTTCTTC. As protein: CASSPGSNEQFF.

The chain links TRBV7-9 to TRBJ1-6; 9 bases map to TRBD1. The junction had 3 bases not matched to a gene; V was cut back by 4 bases and J by 8 bases. Germline assignment: CDR1 SEHNR and CDR2 FQNEAQ (reference sequence). The CDR3 length is 14 residues. CDR3 residues: CASSSRDRDSPLHF. The CDR3 DNA follows: TGTGCCAGCAGCTCCCGGGACAGGGATTCACCCCTCCACTTT.

The chain is built from TRBV10-3 and TRBJ2-1; a weak D match, TRBD2 (6 bases). Deletions cut 11 bases from V and 4 bases from J, with 15 bases between. This CDR3 is built from 13 residues. In germline, CDR1 is ENHRY, CDR2 SYGVKD. CDR3 nucleotides: TGTGCCTCGGGAGCGGAGGGGTACAATGAGCAGTTCTTC. Translation gives CASGAEGYNEQFF.

This chain links TRBV3-1 (or the pseudogene TRBV3-2) with TRBJ2-1; no reliable D call. Trimming left V 2 bases short and J 8 bases short, with 7 bases between. The CDR3 spans 12 residues. Germline CDR1 is LGHDT and CDR2 is YNNKEL (reference sequence). The CDR3 sequence: CASSQYGDEQFF. Here the CDR3 DNA reads TGTGCCAGCAGCCAATATGGAGATGAGCAGTTCTTC.

V usage is TRBV4-2 and J usage is TRBJ2-2; TRBD2 might be the D (5 bases). The CDR3 has 16 amino acids. Trimming removed 0 bases at V and 3 bases at J, with 11 bases between. Germline values: CDR1 LGHNA, CDR2 YNFKEQ. For the CDR3, the DNA is TGTGCCAGCAGCCAAGAGCGGCGGGCGGACACCGGGGAGCTGTTTTTT. This sequence encodes CASSQERRADTGELFF.

The chain recombines TRBV9 with TRBJ2-1, with a possible D match to TRBD2 (6 bases). The CDR3 extends over 14 amino acids. The V and J ends lost 4 bases and 4 bases respectively, with 12 bases between them. Germline V gene data show CDR1 as SGDLS and CDR2 as YYNGEE. The CDR3 protein is CASSPGTLYNEQFF. DNA for the CDR3: TGTGCCAGCAGCCCCGGGACTCTATACAATGAGCAGTTCTTC.

The chain carries TRBV3-1 (or the pseudogene TRBV3-2) and TRBJ2-7, with D uncertain. The CDR3 covers 13 residues. V lost 3 bases and J lost 2, with 8 bases in between. CDR1 and CDR2 (germline): LGHDT, YNNKEL (reference sequence). CDR3: CASSHMQAYEQYF. Here the CDR3 DNA reads TGTGCCAGCAGCCATATGCAGGCCTACGAGCAGTACTTC.

J is TRBJ2-1 and V is TRBV9, with unresolved D. From germline, CDR1 is SGDLS and CDR2 YYNGEE. CDR3 length equals 13 residues. V was clipped by 0 bases and J by 8 bases, with 9 bases between them. CDR3 in amino acids: CASSVVLGDEQFF. CDR3 DNA sequence: TGTGCCAGCAGCGTAGTTCTCGGTGATGAGCAGTTCTTC.

The chain couples TRBV7-9 to TRBJ2-7, with TRBD1 matching 11 bases. The CDR3 runs to 14 residues. The J segment lost 9 bases and the V segment lost 5 bases, leaving 9 bases of the junction unmatched. The germline V gene encodes CDR1 SEHNR and CDR2 FQNEAQ (reference sequence). This CDR3 is CASSPPGTGGMQYF. CDR3 nucleotide sequence: TGTGCCAGCAGCCCTCCGGGGACAGGGGGTATGCAGTACTTC.

This chain joins TRBV7-5 and TRBJ2-7; the D call in the table, TRBD1, was not verified against the DNA. TRBV7-5 is a pseudogene locus. The CDR3 is made up of 16 amino acids. CDR3 residues: CARSHAWGRHHYEQYF. CDR3 nucleotide sequence: TGTGCCAGAAGCCATGCCTGGGGGCGGCACCACTACGAGCAGTACTTC.

The V call is TRBV10-3, the J call TRBJ2-7; 13 nucleotides line up with TRBD2. V was clipped by 0 bases and J by 1 base; unmatched bases: 15. This CDR3 has 21 amino acids. Germline V gene lookup returns CDR1 ENHRY and CDR2 SYGVKD. For the CDR3, the DNA is TGTGCCATCAGTGAGTCAGTAGGACGGAAATCGACTAGCGGGAGGTCCTACGAGCAGTACTTC. Translating gives CAISESVGRKSTSGRSYEQYF.

The chain couples TRBV18 to TRBJ1-1, with 9 bases aligning to TRBD1. CDR3 size: 14 residues. V trimming: 6 bases; J trimming: 5 bases; junction bases outside the gene matches: 7. Looked up from germline, CDR1 is KGHSH and CDR2 is LQKENI. The CDR3 DNA reads as TGTGCCAGCTCCACGACAGGGGGAGCAACTGAAGCTTTCTTT. Its protein is CASSTTGGATEAFF.

This chain uses TRBV2 with TRBJ2-5, with TRBD2 as a possible D gene (5 bases). The V gene lost 6 bases and the J gene lost 5 bases, with 22 bases spanning the gap. In germline, CDR1 is SNHLY, CDR2 FYNNEI. This CDR3 comprises 16 residues. The CDR3 protein is CASRGLGSETGETQYF. The CDR3 DNA is TGTGCCAGCAGAGGCCTGGGCAGCGAGACGGGGGAGACCCAGTACTTC.

The V gene is TRBV5-1, the J gene TRBJ2-3; D is unresolved. V lost 4 bases to trimming and J lost 9 bases, with 15 bases between them. This CDR3 is 13 amino acids long. Germline V lookup: CDR1 SGHRS, CDR2 YFSETQ. CDR3 bases: TGCGCCAGCAGCCCCAGGATAGGAAGGACGCAGTATTTT. Protein product: CASSPRIGRTQYF.

The chain links TRBV2 to TRBJ2-7, with D uncertain. This CDR3 spans 16 amino acids. From germline, CDR1 is SNHLY and CDR2 FYNNEI. The ends were cut back, 9 bases at V and 4 bases at J, with 25 bases in the middle. In DNA form, the CDR3 reads TGTGCCAGTCCGCCCCCGACTGGAACCCCCGGGTACGAGCAGTACTTC. It specifies CASPPPTGTPGYEQYF.

This clone has a single count. This rearrangement joins TRBV9 to TRBJ2-3, with 10 bases identical to TRBD1. CDR1 SGDLS and CDR2 YYNGEE come from the germline V gene. There are 14 residues in the CDR3. Germline trimming cut 4 bases from V and 3 bases from J; bases unmatched to any gene: 2. The CDR3 DNA follows: TGTGCCAGCAGCAAGGACAGGGGGACAGATACGCAGTATTTT. This translates into CASSKDRGTDTQYF.

The chain carries TRBV19 and TRBJ2-5; 8 nucleotides agree with TRBD1. Germline V gene data show CDR1 as LNHDA and CDR2 as SQIVND (reference sequence). The CDR3 length is 17 residues. The V segment lost 4 bases and the J segment 3 bases; nucleotides outside the gene matches: 13. CDR3 in DNA: TGTGCCAGTAGTACTCCACCCCTAAGACAGGGGAAAGAGACCCAGTACTTC. Translating it yields CASSTPPLRQGKETQYF.